The rows below give T cell receptor beta chains drawn from one sample of a study of blood T cell repertoires in COVID-19. Clones were sequenced by immunoSEQ multiplex PCR, and TCRdb holds only the in-frame ones, with some missing. In the table there are some 250,000 clones, 75% to 90% of which are singletons. Sequenced: peripheral blood. These receptors originate from a woman in her 30s who had recovered from COVID-19. CDR3s include the opening cysteine and the closing phenylalanine or tryptophan. The order of the fields is D gene, clone size, V gene, J gene, CDR3 protein, CDR3 DNA. The D gene is left open where the match is weak. Some rows have no size entry. The others give once, few or many, or a class for an expanded clone.

D gene: NA; clone size: few; V gene: TRBV10-3; J gene: TRBJ2-3; CDR3 protein: CAISESSGLLRPHHTQYF; CDR3 DNA: TGTGCCATCAGTGAGTCGTCGGGACTCCTCCGGCCCCATCATACGCAGTATTTT
D gene: NA; clone size: NA; V gene: TRBV4-1; J gene: TRBJ2-3; CDR3 protein: CASSQDQATGDTQYF; CDR3 DNA: TGCGCCAGCAGCCAAGATCAGGCGACAGGAGATACGCAGTATTTT
D gene: TRBD2; clone size: once; V gene: TRBV9; J gene: TRBJ2-1; CDR3 protein: CASSVDGGGAYEQFF; CDR3 DNA: TGTGCCAGCAGCGTAGACGGCGGGGGGGCCTATGAGCAGTTCTTC
D gene: NA; clone size: NA; V gene: TRBV19; J gene: TRBJ1-2; CDR3 protein: CAAGGNYGYTF; CDR3 DNA: TGTGCCGCAGGTGGGAACTATGGCTACACCTTC
D gene: TRBD1; clone size: NA; V gene: TRBV6-2/TRBV6-3; J gene: TRBJ1-1; CDR3 protein: CASSVGTGHTEAFF; CDR3 DNA: TGTGCCAGCAGTGTGGGGACAGGGCACACTGAAGCTTTCTTT
D gene: NA; clone size: NA; V gene: TRBV6-2/TRBV6-3; J gene: TRBJ1-2; CDR3 protein: CASSYPLIGAFNYGYTF; CDR3 DNA: TGTGCCAGCAGTTACCCCCTGATAGGGGCCTTCAACTATGGCTACACCTTC
D gene: TRBD1; clone size: NA; V gene: TRBV27; J gene: TRBJ1-2; CDR3 protein: CASSPSGTGYGYTF; CDR3 DNA: TGTGCCAGCAGTCCATCCGGGACAGGCTATGGCTACACCTTC
D gene: NA; clone size: NA; V gene: TRBV27; J gene: TRBJ1-1; CDR3 protein: CASSSRQMNTEAFF; CDR3 DNA: TGTGCCAGCAGTTCCAGGCAAATGAACACTGAAGCTTTCTTT
D gene: TRBD2; clone size: NA; V gene: TRBV6-2/TRBV6-3; J gene: TRBJ2-1; CDR3 protein: CASSYAGESYNEQFF; CDR3 DNA: TGTGCCAGCAGTTACGCGGGGGAATCCTACAATGAGCAGTTCTTC
D gene: TRBD1; clone size: once; V gene: TRBV15; J gene: TRBJ2-1; CDR3 protein: CATRDSLYNEQFF; CDR3 DNA: TGTGCCACCCGGGACAGCCTCTACAATGAGCAGTTCTTC
D gene: NA; clone size: NA; V gene: TRBV14; J gene: TRBJ1-1; CDR3 protein: CASSQDVRVWAEAFF; CDR3 DNA: TGTGCCAGCAGCCAAGATGTCAGGGTATGGGCTGAAGCTTTCTTT
D gene: NA; clone size: NA; V gene: TRBV7-2; J gene: TRBJ2-1; CDR3 protein: CASSLSLGAAYNEQFF; CDR3 DNA: TGTGCCAGCAGCTTATCCCTAGGGGCCGCCTACAATGAGCAGTTCTTC
D gene: NA; clone size: NA; V gene: TRBV6-1; J gene: TRBJ2-3; CDR3 protein: CASSVRHQGMSTDTQYF; CDR3 DNA: TGTGCCAGCAGTGTAAGACACCAGGGAATGAGCACAGATACGCAGTATTTT
D gene: TRBD1; clone size: NA; V gene: TRBV5-4; J gene: TRBJ1-1; CDR3 protein: CASSKMQGAQGTEAFF; CDR3 DNA: TGTGCCAGCAGCAAGATGCAGGGGGCGCAGGGAACTGAAGCTTTCTTT
D gene: TRBD1; clone size: NA; V gene: TRBV6-5; J gene: TRBJ2-1; CDR3 protein: CASSPDRGEYNEQFF; CDR3 DNA: TGTGCCAGCAGTCCCGACAGGGGGGAATACAATGAGCAGTTCTTC
D gene: NA; clone size: NA; V gene: TRBV2; J gene: TRBJ1-6; CDR3 protein: CASSREVDSPLHF; CDR3 DNA: TGTGCCAGCAGCAGGGAAGTGGATTCACCCCTCCACTTT
D gene: TRBD1; clone size: NA; V gene: TRBV10-2; J gene: TRBJ1-2; CDR3 protein: CASRQGAGYGYTF; CDR3 DNA: TGCGCCAGCAGACAGGGGGCAGGCTATGGCTACACCTTC
D gene: NA; clone size: NA; V gene: TRBV20-1; J gene: TRBJ1-3; CDR3 protein: CSASGQGGNTIYF; CDR3 DNA: TGCAGTGCTAGTGGGCAGGGGGGAAACACCATATATTTT
D gene: NA; clone size: few; V gene: TRBV20-1; J gene: TRBJ2-7; CDR3 protein: CSARQGREQYF; CDR3 DNA: TGCAGTGCTAGACAGGGAAGGGAGCAGTACTTC
D gene: NA; clone size: NA; V gene: TRBV19; J gene: TRBJ2-7; CDR3 protein: CASSIGPGSYEQYF; CDR3 DNA: TGTGCCAGTAGTATAGGGCCAGGTTCCTACGAGCAGTACTTC
D gene: TRBD1; clone size: NA; V gene: TRBV29-1; J gene: TRBJ1-2; CDR3 protein: CSAVLDRARGGYTF; CDR3 DNA: TGCAGCGCCGTTCTGGACAGGGCAAGAGGAGGCTACACCTTC
D gene: NA; clone size: NA; V gene: TRBV7-3; J gene: TRBJ1-5; CDR3 protein: CASSRSSRVNNQPQHF; CDR3 DNA: TGTGCCAGCAGTAGGTCCTCCAGGGTGAACAATCAGCCCCAGCATTTT
D gene: NA; clone size: NA; V gene: TRBV11-2; J gene: TRBJ1-1; CDR3 protein: CASSLERQSAEAFF; CDR3 DNA: TGTGCCAGCAGCTTAGAGAGGCAGTCGGCTGAAGCTTTCTTT
D gene: TRBD1; clone size: NA; V gene: TRBV5-1; J gene: TRBJ1-2; CDR3 protein: CASSLGQGDGYTF; CDR3 DNA: TGCGCCAGCAGCCTAGGACAGGGCGATGGCTACACCTTC
D gene: NA; clone size: NA; V gene: TRBV30; J gene: TRBJ2-3; CDR3 protein: CAWSAKGRTDTQYF; CDR3 DNA: TGTGCCTGGAGTGCGAAGGGGCGCACAGATACGCAGTATTTT